Sequencing of this TCR beta chain was carried out in a study of molecular identifiers for immune sequencing clone quantification. Background on the study: In replicates, RNA from approximately 22,000 or 94,000 naive CD8 cells was split five ways, four sequenced.

Each CDR3 protein is one row after TCRdb ran MiXCR on the PCR reads. The sample yields about 630,000 distinct CDR3 sequences, about 25% seen once. V shed 5 bases and J shed 3 bases, with 16 bases lying between them. Germline assignment: CDR1 SGHVS and CDR2 FNYEAQ. The CDR3 runs to 15 residues. In its sample, this clonotype was seen many times. CD8+CD4-CCR7+CD45RA+ cells were sorted as naive CD8 T cells. The chain links TRBV7-6 to TRBJ1-1, with a possible D match to TRBD1 (6 bases). Sequencing was carried out using naive CD8+ T cells from blood, with Jurkat cell RNA spiked in. Sample subset: FACS-sorted CD8+CD4-CCR7+CD45RA+ naive T cells. The source is a human donor in good health. Some libraries in this study had Jurkat cell RNA spiked in. The CDR3: CASSRWRTEDTEAFF. CDR3 sequence (DNA): TGTGCCAGCAGCCGGTGGAGGACAGAGGACACTGAAGCTTTCTTT. Drawing the rest from reference TRBV7-6 and TRBJ1-1, the complete variable domain is GAGVSQSPRYKVTKRGQDVALRCDPISGHVSLYWYRQALGQGPEFLTYFNYEAQQDKSGLPNDRFSAERPEGSISTLTIQRTEQRDSAMYRCASSRWRTEDTEAFFGQGTRLTVV.